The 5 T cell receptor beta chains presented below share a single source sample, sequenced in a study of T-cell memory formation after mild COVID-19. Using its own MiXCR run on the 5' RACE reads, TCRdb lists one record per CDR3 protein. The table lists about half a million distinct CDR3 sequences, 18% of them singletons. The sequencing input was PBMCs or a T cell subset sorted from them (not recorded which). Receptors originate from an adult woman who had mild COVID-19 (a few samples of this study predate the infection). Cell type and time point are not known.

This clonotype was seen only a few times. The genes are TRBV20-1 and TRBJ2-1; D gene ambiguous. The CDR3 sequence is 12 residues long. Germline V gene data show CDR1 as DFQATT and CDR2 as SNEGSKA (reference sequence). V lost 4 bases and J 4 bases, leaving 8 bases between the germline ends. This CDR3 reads CSAMRLYNEQFF. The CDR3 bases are TGCAGTGCTATGAGGCTGTACAATGAGCAGTTCTTC.

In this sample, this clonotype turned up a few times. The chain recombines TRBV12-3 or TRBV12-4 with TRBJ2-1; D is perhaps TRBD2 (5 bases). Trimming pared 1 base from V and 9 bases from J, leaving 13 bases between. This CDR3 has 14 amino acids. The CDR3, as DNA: TGTGCCAGCAGTTTAGTAGCTAGCAACCCTGAGCAGTTCTTC. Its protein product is CASSLVASNPEQFF.

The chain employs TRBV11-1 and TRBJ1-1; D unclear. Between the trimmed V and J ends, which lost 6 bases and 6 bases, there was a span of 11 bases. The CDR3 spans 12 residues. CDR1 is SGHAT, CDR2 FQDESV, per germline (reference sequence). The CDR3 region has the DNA TGTGCCAGCAGTCAGACTTTTTCTGAAGCTTTCTTT. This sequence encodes CASSQTFSEAFF.

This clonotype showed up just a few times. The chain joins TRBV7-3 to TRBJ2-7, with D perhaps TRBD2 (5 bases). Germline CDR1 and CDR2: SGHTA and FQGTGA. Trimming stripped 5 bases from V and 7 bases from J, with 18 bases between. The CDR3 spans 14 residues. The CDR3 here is CASSLNRGSGEQYF. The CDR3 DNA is TGTGCCAGCAGCCTAAATCGCGGCTCGGGGGAGCAGTACTTC.

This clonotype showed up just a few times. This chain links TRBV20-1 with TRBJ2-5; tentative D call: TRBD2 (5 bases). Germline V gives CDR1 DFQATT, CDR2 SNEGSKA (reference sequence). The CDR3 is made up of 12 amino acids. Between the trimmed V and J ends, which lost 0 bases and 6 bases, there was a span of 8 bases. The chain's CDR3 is CSARDRGKTQYF. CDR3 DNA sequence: TGCAGTGCTAGAGATCGAGGGAAGACCCAGTACTTC.